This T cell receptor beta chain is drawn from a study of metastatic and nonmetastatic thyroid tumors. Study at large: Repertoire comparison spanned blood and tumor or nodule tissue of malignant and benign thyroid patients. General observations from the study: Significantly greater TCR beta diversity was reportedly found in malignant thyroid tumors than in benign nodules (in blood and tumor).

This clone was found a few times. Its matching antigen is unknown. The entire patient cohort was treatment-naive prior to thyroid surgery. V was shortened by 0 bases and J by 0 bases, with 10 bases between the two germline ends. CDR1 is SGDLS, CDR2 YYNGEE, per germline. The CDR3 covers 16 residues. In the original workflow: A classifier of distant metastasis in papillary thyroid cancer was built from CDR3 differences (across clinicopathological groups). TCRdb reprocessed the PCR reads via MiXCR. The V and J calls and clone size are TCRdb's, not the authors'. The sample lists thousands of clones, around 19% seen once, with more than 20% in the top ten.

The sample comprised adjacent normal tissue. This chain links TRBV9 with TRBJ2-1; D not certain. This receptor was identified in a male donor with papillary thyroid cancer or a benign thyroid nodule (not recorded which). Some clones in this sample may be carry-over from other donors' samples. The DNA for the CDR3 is TGTGCCAGCAGCGTAGTGTTTGCTTACTCCTACAATGAGCAGTTCTTC. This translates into CASSVVFAYSYNEQFF.